These 4 T cell receptor beta chains were sequenced from one sample in a study of blood T cell repertoires in COVID-19. Using immunoSEQ multiplex PCR, the repertoire was profiled, and TCRdb retains in-frame clones only, with some absent. The data hold under 200,000 clones, with approximately 87% observed a single time. The specimen sequenced was peripheral blood. These receptors came from a woman in her 70s with acute or convalescent COVID-19.

The chain employs TRBV7-9 and TRBJ1-4, with 8 bases fitting TRBD1. Germline V gene sequence: CDR1 SEHNR, CDR2 FQNEAQ (reference sequence). V was pared by 7 bases and J by 6 bases, with 7 bases of the junction left unmatched. CDR3 length equals 14 residues. The chain's CDR3 is CASTAGTGDEKLFF. CDR3 coding DNA: TGTGCCAGCACCGCCGGGACAGGCGATGAAAAACTGTTTTTT.

This chain uses TRBV10-3 with TRBJ2-2; TRBD1 is a possible D gene (5 bases). The V gene's germline CDR1 is ENHRY and CDR2 SYGVKD. The CDR3 runs to 12 residues. The ends were cut back, 9 bases at V and 2 bases at J, with 7 bases in the middle. Here the CDR3 reads CAMQGNTGELFF. CDR3 DNA: TGTGCCATGCAGGGTAACACCGGGGAGCTGTTTTTT.

This clone was seen more than once but under ten times. The rearrangement uses TRBV7-8 and TRBJ2-5, with no clear D. Germline V lookup: CDR1 SGHVS, CDR2 FQNEAQ. This CDR3 contains 12 residues. Trimming left V 1 base short and J 5 bases short, with 5 bases between. CDR3 protein: CASSLVGETQYF. Written as DNA, the CDR3 is TGTGCCAGCAGCTTAGTCGGGGAGACCCAGTACTTC.

The chain links TRBV5-4 to TRBJ2-3; the D gene is possibly TRBD2 (5 bases). This CDR3 contains 15 residues. Germline assignment: CDR1 SGHNT and CDR2 YYREEE (reference sequence). Trimming shortened V by 0 bases and J by 2 bases, and 10 bases separated the two germline ends. The CDR3, as DNA: TGTGCCAGCAGCTTGGAGGCTAGCCCCACAGATACGCAGTATTTT. This codes for CASSLEASPTDTQYF.